This record covers a single T cell receptor beta chain. These data are taken from a study of blood T cell repertoires in COVID-19. On the study more broadly: Sites across the United States, Italy and Spain contributed samples from acute and convalescent COVID-19. In each case, the material was cDNA or gDNA derived from T cells, B-cell-depleted T cells, or PBMCs.

Under the authors' procedure: For nucleated cells, counts were estimated from reference gene primer amplification. Only in-frame clones appear in the TCRdb table, and some are missing; sequencing was by immunoSEQ multiplex PCR. For V, J and clone size, that table is used; D and trimming come from the DNA. The table shows 150,000 to 200,000 clones, with 80% to 85% occurring only once. While infection was still active, Seattle patients were enrolled and then followed longitudinally. The TCR sequence derives from a woman aged 70-85 years with COVID-19, enrolled during active disease. The sequencing sample was made of peripheral blood.

CDR3 sequence: CASSPTSGSKGELFF. CDR3 bases: TGCGCCAGCAGCCCTACTAGCGGGAGCAAGGGGGAGCTGTTTTTT. The chain carries TRBV5-1 and TRBJ2-2; TRBD2 matches 11 bases. The CDR3 is made up of 15 amino acids. Per germline, CDR1 SGHRS and CDR2 YFSETQ. The trim removed 4 bases at V and 8 bases at J, leaving 7 bases unmatched.